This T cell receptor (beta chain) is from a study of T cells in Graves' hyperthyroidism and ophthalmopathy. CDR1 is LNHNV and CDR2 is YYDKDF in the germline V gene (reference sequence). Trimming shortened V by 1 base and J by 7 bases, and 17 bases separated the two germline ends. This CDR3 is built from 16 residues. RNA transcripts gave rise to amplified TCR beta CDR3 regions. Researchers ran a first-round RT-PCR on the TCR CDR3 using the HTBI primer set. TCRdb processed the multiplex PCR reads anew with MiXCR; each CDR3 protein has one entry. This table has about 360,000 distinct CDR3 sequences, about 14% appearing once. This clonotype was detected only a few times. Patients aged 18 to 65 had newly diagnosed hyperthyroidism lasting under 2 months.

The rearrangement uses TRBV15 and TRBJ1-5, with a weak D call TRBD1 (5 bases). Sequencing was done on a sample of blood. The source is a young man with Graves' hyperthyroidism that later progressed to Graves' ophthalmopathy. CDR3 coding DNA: TGTGCCACCAGCAGAGGAAAAGAAGTTTGGGGGCAGCCCCAGCATTTT. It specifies CATSRGKEVWGQPQHF.